Below are 11 T cell receptor beta chains sequenced from a single sample in a study of Graves' ophthalmopathy and Graves' hyperthyroidism. Amplification targeted the TCR beta CDR3 regions, with RNA transcripts as the source material. A first-round RT-PCR used HTBI primers, followed by a second-round multiplex PCR. TCRdb recomputed calls from the multiplex PCR reads with MiXCR, one row per CDR3 protein. The data hold 400,000 to 450,000 distinct CDR3 sequences, with under 25% observed a single time. Sequenced material: peripheral blood. These TCRs come from a woman between 18 and 29 years old with stable Graves' hyperthyroidism.

This clonotype was recorded many times. The J gene is TRBJ1-6, the V gene TRBV27; D call uncertain. The CDR3 totals 12 residues. V was clipped by 8 bases and J by 14 bases, with 16 bases between them. Germline CDR1 reads MNHEY; CDR2 reads SMNVEV (reference sequence). DNA for the CDR3: TGTGCCAGCCGAGGACCTGCTTTATCCCTCCACTTT. It yields the protein CASRGPALSLHF.

In this sample, this clonotype turned up many times. This rearrangement joins TRBV5-1 to TRBJ1-2; D unclear. CDR3 length equals 15 residues. V was shortened by 0 bases and J by 3 bases, with 12 bases between the two germline ends. Germline V gives CDR1 SGHRS, CDR2 YFSETQ. Here the CDR3 reads CASSLARGSYYGYTF. The CDR3 DNA reads TGCGCCAGCAGCTTGGCCAGAGGGAGTTACTATGGCTACACCTTC.

This clonotype appeared a few times. V usage is TRBV29-1 and J usage is TRBJ2-2; TRBD2 matches at 8 bases. Germline values: CDR1 SQVTM, CDR2 ANQGSEA. Trimming removed 2 bases from V and 3 bases from J; junction bases left unmatched: 2. This CDR3 has 14 amino acids. CDR3 in amino acids: CSVEREGYTGELFF. The CDR3 DNA reads as TGCAGCGTTGAACGGGAGGGGTACACCGGGGAGCTGTTTTTT.

This clonotype was recorded at least ten times. J is TRBJ1-1 and V is TRBV24-1; D unclear. The length of the CDR3 is 13 residues. Germline assignment: CDR1 KGHDR and CDR2 SFDVKD. V was pared by 1 base and J by 8 bases, with 10 bases between. The DNA for the CDR3 is TGTGCCACCAGTGATTTTCAAGGCTCGGAAGCTTTCTTT. Translated: CATSDFQGSEAFF.

This clonotype was found many times. The V and J genes are TRBV20-1 and TRBJ2-5; a possible D gene is TRBD2 (6 bases). V was cut by 6 bases and J by 2 bases, with 16 bases left in between. The CDR3 is made up of 14 amino acids. Germline assignment: CDR1 DFQATT and CDR2 SNEGSKA (reference sequence). CDR3 nucleotides: TGCAGTGCCCCTCCCGGGGCGGGGCAAGAGACCCAGTACTTC. Its translation is CSAPPGAGQETQYF.

The rearrangement uses TRBV30 and TRBJ2-7; D is possibly TRBD1 (6 bases). Trimming removed 5 bases at V and 7 bases at J, with 15 bases between. The CDR3 has 12 amino acids. Germline V CDR1 and CDR2: GTSNPN, SVGIG (reference sequence). CDR3 nucleotide sequence: TGTGCCTGGGCTCTACAGGGTGGGGAGCAGTACTTC. It codes for CAWALQGGEQYF.

At least ten counts were recorded for this clonotype. The V gene is TRBV28, the J gene TRBJ1-6; the match to TRBD1 covers 9 bases. The CDR3 has 13 amino acids. V trimming: 11 bases; J trimming: 7 bases; junction bases outside the gene matches: 6. Germline CDR1 and CDR2: MDHEN and SYDVKM. CDR3 sequence: CACRDRDNSPLHF. As DNA, the CDR3 is TGTGCCTGCCGGGACAGGGACAATTCACCCCTCCACTTT.

Ten or more counts support this clonotype. This rearrangement joins TRBV20-1 to TRBJ2-5; possible D gene TRBD1, 6 bases. The CDR3 runs 13 residues. V lost 4 bases and J lost 4, with 13 bases in between. Germline-derived CDR1 and CDR2 are DFQATT and SNEGSKA (reference sequence). CDR3 sequence reads: CSATRTVLETQYF. The CDR3 DNA reads TGCAGTGCTACCCGGACAGTATTAGAGACCCAGTACTTC.

This chain links TRBV6-2 or TRBV6-3 with TRBJ2-7; 10 bases agree with TRBD1. Trimming removed 6 bases from V and 6 bases from J; junction bases left unmatched: 14. CDR1 MNHEY and CDR2 SVGEGT come from the germline V gene. The CDR3 runs to 16 residues. Written as DNA, the CDR3 is TGTGCCAGCAGAACCTACGGGACAGGGGTGTTAGGCGAGCAGTACTTC. Translation: CASRTYGTGVLGEQYF.

This clonotype came up many times. The chain's CDR3 is CASTGRGTEAFF. The CDR3 nucleotides are TGTGCCAGCACCGGAAGGGGAACTGAAGCTTTCTTT. The V gene is TRBV12-3 or TRBV12-4, the J gene TRBJ1-1; weak D call: TRBD1 (5 bases). With 7 bases removed from V and 5 bases from J, the gap between germline ends came to 11 bases. The length of the CDR3 is 12 residues.

This clonotype was seen at least ten times. The conserved closing phenylalanine or tryptophan is absent in this CDR3, likely reflecting a read error. This rearrangement joins TRBV6-4 to TRBJ2-7; D call uncertain. The germline V gene has CDR1 MRHNA and CDR2 SNTAGT. There are 11 residues in the CDR3. V was cut by 5 bases and J by 1 base, with 3 bases left in between. In DNA form, the CDR3 reads TGTGCCAGCAGTACTTCCTACGAGCAGTACCTC. This gives the protein CASSTSYEQYL.